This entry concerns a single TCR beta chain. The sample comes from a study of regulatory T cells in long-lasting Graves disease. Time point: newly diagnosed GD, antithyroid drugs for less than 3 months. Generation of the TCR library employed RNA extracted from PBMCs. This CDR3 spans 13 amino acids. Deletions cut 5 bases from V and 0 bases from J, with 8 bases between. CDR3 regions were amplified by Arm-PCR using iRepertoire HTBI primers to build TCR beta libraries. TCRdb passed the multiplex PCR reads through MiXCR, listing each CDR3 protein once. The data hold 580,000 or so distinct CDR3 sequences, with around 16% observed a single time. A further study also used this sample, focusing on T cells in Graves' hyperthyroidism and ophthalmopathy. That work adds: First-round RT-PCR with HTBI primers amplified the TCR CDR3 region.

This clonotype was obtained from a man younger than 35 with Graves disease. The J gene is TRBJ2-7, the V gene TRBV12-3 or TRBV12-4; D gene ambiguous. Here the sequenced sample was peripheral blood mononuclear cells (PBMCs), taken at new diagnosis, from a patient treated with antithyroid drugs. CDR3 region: CASSVSDSYEQYF. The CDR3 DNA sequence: TGTGCCAGCAGTGTCAGTGACTCCTACGAGCAGTACTTC.